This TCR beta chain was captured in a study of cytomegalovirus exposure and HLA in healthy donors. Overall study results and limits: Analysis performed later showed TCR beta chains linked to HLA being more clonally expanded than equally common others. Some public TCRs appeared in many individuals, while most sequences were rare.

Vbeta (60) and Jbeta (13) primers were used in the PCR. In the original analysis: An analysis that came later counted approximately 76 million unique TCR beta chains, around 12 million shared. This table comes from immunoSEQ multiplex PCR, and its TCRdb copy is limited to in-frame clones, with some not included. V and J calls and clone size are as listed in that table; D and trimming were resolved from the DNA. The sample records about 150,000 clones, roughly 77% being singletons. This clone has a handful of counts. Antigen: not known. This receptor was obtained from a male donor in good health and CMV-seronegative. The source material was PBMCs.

For the CDR3, the DNA is TGCGCCAGCAGCCGGGACAGCATGAACACTGAAGCTTTCTTT. Amino acids: CASSRDSMNTEAFF. The chain couples TRBV5-1 to TRBJ1-1, with 7 positions matching TRBD1. The V segment lost 4 bases and the J segment 0 bases; nucleotides outside the gene matches: 3. The V gene's germline CDR1 is SGHRS and CDR2 YFSETQ. The CDR3 loop spans 14 amino acids. Complete variable domain (other parts from reference TRBV5-1 and TRBJ1-1): KAGVTQTPRYLIKTRGQQVTLSCSPISGHRSVSWYQQTPGQGLQFLFEYFSETQRNKGNFPGRFSGRQFSNSRSEMNVSTLELGDSALYLCASSRDSMNTEAFFGQGTRLTVV.